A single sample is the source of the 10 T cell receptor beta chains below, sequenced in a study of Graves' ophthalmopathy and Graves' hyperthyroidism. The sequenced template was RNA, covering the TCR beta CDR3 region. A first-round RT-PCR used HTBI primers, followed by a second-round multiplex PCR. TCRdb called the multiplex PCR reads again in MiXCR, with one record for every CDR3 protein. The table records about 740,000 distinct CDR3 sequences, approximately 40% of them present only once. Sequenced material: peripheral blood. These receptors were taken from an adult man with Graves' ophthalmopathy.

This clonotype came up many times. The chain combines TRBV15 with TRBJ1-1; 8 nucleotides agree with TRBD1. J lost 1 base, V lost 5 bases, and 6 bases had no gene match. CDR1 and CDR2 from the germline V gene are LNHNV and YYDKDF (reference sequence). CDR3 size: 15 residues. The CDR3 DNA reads TGTGCCACCAGCGGTGACAGGGGCGCGAACACTGAAGCTTTCTTT. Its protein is CATSGDRGANTEAFF.

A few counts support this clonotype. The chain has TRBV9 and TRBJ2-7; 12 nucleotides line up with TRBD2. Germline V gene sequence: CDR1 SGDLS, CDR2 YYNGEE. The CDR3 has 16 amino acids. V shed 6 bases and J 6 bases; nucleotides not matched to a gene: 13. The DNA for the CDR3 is TGTGCCAGCATCCCATCTAGCGGGAGGGCCATGGGCGAGCAGTACTTC. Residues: CASIPSSGRAMGEQYF.

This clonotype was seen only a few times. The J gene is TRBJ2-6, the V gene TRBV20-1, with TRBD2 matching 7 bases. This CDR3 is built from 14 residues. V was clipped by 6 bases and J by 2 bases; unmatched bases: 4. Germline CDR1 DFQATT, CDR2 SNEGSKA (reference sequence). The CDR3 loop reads CSALGGAGANVLTF. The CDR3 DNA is TGCAGTGCACTGGGGGGGGCTGGGGCCAACGTCCTGACTTTC.

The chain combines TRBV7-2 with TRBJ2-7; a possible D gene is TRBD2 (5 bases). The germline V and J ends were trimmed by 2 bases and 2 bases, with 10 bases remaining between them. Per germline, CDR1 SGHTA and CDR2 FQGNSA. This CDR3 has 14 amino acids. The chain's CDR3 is CASSLQDSTYEQYF. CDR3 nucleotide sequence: TGTGCCAGCAGCTTACAGGACTCTACCTACGAGCAGTACTTC.

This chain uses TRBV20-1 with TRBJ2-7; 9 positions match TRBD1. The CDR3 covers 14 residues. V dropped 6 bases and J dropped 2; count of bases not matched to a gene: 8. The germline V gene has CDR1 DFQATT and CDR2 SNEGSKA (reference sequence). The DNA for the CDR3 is TGCAGTGCCCCGCCGGGACAGGGTCCCTACGAGCAGTACTTC. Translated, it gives CSAPPGQGPYEQYF.

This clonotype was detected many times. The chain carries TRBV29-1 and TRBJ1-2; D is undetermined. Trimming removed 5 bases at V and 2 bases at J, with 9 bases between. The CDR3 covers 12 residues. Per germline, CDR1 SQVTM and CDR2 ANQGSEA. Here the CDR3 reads CSVPTANYGYTF. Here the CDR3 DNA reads TGCAGCGTTCCGACGGCAAACTATGGCTACACCTTC.

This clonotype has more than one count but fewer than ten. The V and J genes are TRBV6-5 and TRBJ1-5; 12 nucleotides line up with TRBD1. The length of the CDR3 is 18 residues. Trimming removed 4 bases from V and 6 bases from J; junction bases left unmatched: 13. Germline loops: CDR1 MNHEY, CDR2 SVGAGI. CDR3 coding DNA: TGTGCCAGCAGTTCCACCGGGACAGGGGGCCTGTGGAGTCAGCCCCAGCATTTT. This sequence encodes CASSSTGTGGLWSQPQHF.

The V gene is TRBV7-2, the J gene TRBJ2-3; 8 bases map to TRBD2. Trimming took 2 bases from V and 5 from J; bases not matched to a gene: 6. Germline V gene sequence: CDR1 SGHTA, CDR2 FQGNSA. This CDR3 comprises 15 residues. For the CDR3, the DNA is TGTGCCAGCAGCTTATATAGCGGGGAATTAGATACGCAGTATTTT. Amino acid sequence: CASSLYSGELDTQYF.

CDR3 region: CAWSELENSPLHF. The DNA for the CDR3 is TGTGCCTGGAGCGAGCTAGAAAATTCACCCCTCCACTTT. This sequence joins TRBV30 and TRBJ1-6; D is unresolved. From germline, CDR1 is GTSNPN and CDR2 SVGIG (reference sequence). The germline V and J ends were trimmed by 3 bases and 7 bases, with 10 bases remaining between them. CDR3 length equals 13 residues.

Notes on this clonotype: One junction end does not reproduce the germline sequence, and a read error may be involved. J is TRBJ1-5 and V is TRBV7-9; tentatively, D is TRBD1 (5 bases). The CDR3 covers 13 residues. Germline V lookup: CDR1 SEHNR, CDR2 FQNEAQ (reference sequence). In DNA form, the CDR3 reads TGTGTCAGCAGCCCCCGCCCAGGGAGGCCCCAGCATTTT. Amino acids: CVSSPRPGRPQHF.